Below, 6 T cell receptor beta chains from the same sample are listed, as sequenced in a study of CD8 T cells in Susac syndrome. Reverse transcription of roughly 0.5 to 1 ug RNA was performed with random hexamers. TCRdb used MiXCR to reprocess the immunoSEQ multiplex PCR reads, holding one entry per CDR3 protein. The sample consists of some 400,000 distinct CDR3 sequences, approximately 85% of them appearing once. Sequencing was done on a sample of CD8+ T cells from PBMCs. The receptor set was obtained from a human donor with multiple sclerosis.

CDR3: CASSSGLGYQPQHF. CDR3 sequence (DNA): TGTGCCAGCAGCTCCGGTTTGGGATATCAGCCCCAGCATTTT. The rearrangement joins TRBV11-2 to TRBJ1-5; unclear D gene. From germline, CDR1 is SGHAT and CDR2 FQNNGV. The germline V and J ends were trimmed by 4 bases and 5 bases, with 12 bases remaining between them. This CDR3 region has 14 residues.

In its sample, this clonotype was seen once. This sequence joins TRBV5-1 and TRBJ2-2; D may be TRBD2 (5 bases). Germline lookup yields CDR1 SGHRS and CDR2 YFSETQ. The CDR3 spans 16 residues. V dropped 4 bases and J dropped 4 bases, with 17 bases sitting between them. CDR3 loop: CASSPGIPPTTGELFF. CDR3 nucleotides: TGCGCCAGCAGCCCGGGGATCCCTCCGACCACCGGGGAGCTGTTTTTT.

The genes are TRBV24-1 and TRBJ2-7; maybe TRBD1 (6 bases). Germline values: CDR1 KGHDR, CDR2 SFDVKD. The germline V and J ends were trimmed by 5 bases and 12 bases, with 13 bases remaining between them. CDR3 length: 11 amino acids. In DNA form, the CDR3 reads TGTGCCACCAGTGGACCGGACAGAGCGTACTTC. Residues: CATSGPDRAYF.

At least ten counts were recorded for this clonotype. At one boundary the junction diverges from the germline segment, which might be a read error. The V and J genes are TRBV19 and TRBJ1-1; TRBD1 is a possible D gene (5 bases). This CDR3 has 13 residues. Germline assignment: CDR1 LNHDA and CDR2 SQIVND (reference sequence). CDR3 protein: CASSIGGNTEAFF. The CDR3 region has the DNA TGTGCCAGCAGTATCGGGGGGAACACTGAAGCTTTCTTT.

In this sample, this clonotype turned up once. V usage is TRBV25-1 and J usage is TRBJ2-1; 10 nucleotides line up with TRBD2. Germline CDR1 MGHDK, CDR2 SYGVNS. The CDR3 covers 19 residues. The trim removed 0 bases at V and 0 bases at J, leaving 8 bases unmatched. CDR3 bases: TGTGCCAGCAGTGAATATTACGGGACTAGCGAAAACTCCTACAATGAGCAGTTCTTC. Amino acids: CASSEYYGTSENSYNEQFF.

Worth noting for this clonotype: An end of the junction does not agree with germline; a read error may underlie this. The chain is built from TRBV19 and TRBJ1-1, with D maybe TRBD1 (5 bases). Per germline, CDR1 LNHDA and CDR2 SQIVND (reference sequence). This CDR3 region has 15 residues. For the CDR3, the DNA is TGTGCCAGTAGTTATCTTACCGGGGGGAACACTGAAGTTTTCTTT. Its translation: CASSYLTGGNTEVFF.